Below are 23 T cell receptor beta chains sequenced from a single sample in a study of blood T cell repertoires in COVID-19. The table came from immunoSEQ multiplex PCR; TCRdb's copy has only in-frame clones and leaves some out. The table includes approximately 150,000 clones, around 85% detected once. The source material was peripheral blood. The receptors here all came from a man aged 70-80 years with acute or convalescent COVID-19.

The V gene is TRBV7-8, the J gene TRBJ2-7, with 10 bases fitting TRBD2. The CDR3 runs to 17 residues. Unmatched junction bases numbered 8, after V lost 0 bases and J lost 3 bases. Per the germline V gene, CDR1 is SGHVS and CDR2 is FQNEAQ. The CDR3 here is CASSLALSSGSYYEQYF. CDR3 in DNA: TGTGCCAGCAGCTTAGCGCTGTCTAGCGGGAGTTACTACGAGCAGTACTTC.

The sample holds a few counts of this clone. The CDR3, as DNA: TGTGCCAGCAGTTTACCGGGGTTGGGCGAGCAGTACTTC. Amino acids: CASSLPGLGEQYF. This chain joins TRBV28 and TRBJ2-7; TRBD2 is a possible D gene (5 bases). The ends were cut back, 2 bases at V and 6 bases at J, with 11 bases in the middle. The CDR3 consists of 13 residues. Germline CDR1 and CDR2: MDHEN and SYDVKM.

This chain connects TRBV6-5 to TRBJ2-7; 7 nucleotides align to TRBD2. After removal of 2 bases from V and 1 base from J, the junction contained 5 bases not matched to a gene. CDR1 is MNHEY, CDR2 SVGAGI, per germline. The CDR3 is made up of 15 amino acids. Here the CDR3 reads CASSYRASGSYEQYF. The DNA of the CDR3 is TGTGCCAGCAGTTACCGGGCTAGCGGTTCCTACGAGCAGTACTTC.

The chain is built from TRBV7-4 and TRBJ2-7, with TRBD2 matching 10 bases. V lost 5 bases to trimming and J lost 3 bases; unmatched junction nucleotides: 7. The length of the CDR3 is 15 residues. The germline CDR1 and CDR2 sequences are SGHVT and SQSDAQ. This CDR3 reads CASSPRASGSYEQYF. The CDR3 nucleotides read TGTGCCAGCAGCCCCCGGGCTAGCGGGAGCTACGAGCAGTACTTC.

The CDR3 is CASTDRGAYGYTF. Here the CDR3 DNA reads TGTGCCAGCACCGACAGGGGTGCATATGGCTACACCTTC. The V gene is TRBV6-5, the J gene TRBJ1-2, with 8 positions matching TRBD1. The CDR3 length is 13 residues. Trimming at V came to 7 bases and at J to 5 bases, leaving 6 bases not matched to a gene. Germline V gives CDR1 MNHEY, CDR2 SVGAGI.

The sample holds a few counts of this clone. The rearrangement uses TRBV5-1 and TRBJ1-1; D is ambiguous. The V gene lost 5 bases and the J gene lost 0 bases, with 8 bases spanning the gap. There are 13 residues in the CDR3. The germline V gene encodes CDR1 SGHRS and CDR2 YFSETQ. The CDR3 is CASSFTLNTEAFF. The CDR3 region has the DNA TGCGCCAGCAGTTTTACACTGAACACTGAAGCTTTCTTT.

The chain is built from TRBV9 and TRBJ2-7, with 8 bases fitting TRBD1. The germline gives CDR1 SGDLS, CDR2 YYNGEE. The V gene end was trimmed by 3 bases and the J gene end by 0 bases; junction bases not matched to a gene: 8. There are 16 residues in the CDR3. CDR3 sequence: CASSDRQGSPSYEQYF. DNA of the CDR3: TGTGCCAGCAGCGATCGACAGGGGTCTCCCTCCTACGAGCAGTACTTC.

The CDR3 DNA is TGTGCCACCAGCAGACTGGACAGGGAAGAGACCCAGTACTTC. This sequence encodes CATSRLDREETQYF. J is TRBJ2-5 and V is TRBV15; 8 bases match TRBD1. CDR3 size: 14 residues. Trimming took 2 bases from V and 3 from J; bases not matched to a gene: 2. Germline CDR1 is LNHNV and CDR2 is YYDKDF (reference sequence).

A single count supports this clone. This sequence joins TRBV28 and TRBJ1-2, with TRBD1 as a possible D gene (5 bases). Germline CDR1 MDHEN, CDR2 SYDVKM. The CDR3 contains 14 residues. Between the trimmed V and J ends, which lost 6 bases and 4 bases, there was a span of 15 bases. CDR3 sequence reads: CASRTPVGLYGYTF. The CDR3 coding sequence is TGTGCCAGCAGGACGCCCGTGGGACTCTATGGCTACACCTTC.

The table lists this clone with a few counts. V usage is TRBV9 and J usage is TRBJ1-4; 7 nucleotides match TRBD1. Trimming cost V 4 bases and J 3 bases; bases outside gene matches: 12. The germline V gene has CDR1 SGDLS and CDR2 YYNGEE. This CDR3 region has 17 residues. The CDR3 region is CASSPPGRGTSNEKLFF. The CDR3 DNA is TGTGCCAGCAGCCCCCCCGGCAGGGGGACGTCTAATGAAAAACTGTTTTTT.

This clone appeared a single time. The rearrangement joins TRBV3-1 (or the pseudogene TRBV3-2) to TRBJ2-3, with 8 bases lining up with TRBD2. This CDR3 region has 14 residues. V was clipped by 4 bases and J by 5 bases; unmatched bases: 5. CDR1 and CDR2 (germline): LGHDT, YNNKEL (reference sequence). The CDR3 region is CASSLREGRDTQYF. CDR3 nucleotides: TGTGCCAGCAGCCTTCGGGAGGGCCGAGATACGCAGTATTTT.

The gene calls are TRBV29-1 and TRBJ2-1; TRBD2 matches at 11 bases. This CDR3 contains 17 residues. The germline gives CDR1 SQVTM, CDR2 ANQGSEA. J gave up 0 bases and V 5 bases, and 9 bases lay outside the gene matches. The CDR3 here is CSVSNPGTSGSYNEQFF. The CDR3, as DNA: TGCAGCGTTTCCAATCCCGGGACTAGCGGCTCCTACAATGAGCAGTTCTTC.

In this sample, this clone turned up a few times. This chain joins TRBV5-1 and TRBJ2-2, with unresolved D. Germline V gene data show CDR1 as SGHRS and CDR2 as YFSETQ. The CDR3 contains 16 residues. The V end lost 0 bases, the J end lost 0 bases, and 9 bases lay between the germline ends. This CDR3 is CASSLAGRPNTGELFF. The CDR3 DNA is TGCGCCAGCAGCTTGGCCGGCAGGCCGAACACCGGGGAGCTGTTTTTT.

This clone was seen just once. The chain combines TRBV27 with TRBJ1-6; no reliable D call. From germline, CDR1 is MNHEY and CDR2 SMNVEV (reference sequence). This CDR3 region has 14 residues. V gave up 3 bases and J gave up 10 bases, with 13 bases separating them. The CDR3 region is CASSFQASKSPLHF. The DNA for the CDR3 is TGTGCCAGCAGTTTCCAGGCCAGCAAATCACCCCTCCACTTT.

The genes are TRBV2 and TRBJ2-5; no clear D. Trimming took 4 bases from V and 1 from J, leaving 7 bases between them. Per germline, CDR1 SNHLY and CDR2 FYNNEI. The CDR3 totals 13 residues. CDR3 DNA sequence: TGTGCCAGCAGTGCTACAGTCCAAGAGACCCAGTACTTC. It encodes CASSATVQETQYF.

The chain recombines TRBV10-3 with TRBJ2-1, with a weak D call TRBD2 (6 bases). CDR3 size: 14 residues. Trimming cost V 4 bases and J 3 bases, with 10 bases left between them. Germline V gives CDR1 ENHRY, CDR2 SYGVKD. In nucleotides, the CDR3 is TGTGCCATCAGTGGGGGGAGGTTCTACAATGAGCAGTTCTTC. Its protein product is CAISGGRFYNEQFF.

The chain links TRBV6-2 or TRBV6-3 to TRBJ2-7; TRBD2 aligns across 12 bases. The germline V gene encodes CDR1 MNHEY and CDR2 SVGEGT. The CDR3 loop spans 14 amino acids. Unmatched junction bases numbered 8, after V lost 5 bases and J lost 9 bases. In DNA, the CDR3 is TGTGCCAGCAGTCTTCTAGCGGGAGGGCAAGGGCAGTACTTC. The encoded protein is CASSLLAGGQGQYF.

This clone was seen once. The CDR3 DNA sequence: TGTGCCAGAAGGCTGAGTCAAGAGACCCAGTACTTC. Its translation is CARRLSQETQYF. The rearrangement links TRBV5-3 to TRBJ2-5; D is uncertain. TRBV5-3 is an ORF; its function is uncertain. The CDR3 loop spans 12 amino acids. Trimming stripped 5 bases from V and 2 bases from J, with 7 bases between.

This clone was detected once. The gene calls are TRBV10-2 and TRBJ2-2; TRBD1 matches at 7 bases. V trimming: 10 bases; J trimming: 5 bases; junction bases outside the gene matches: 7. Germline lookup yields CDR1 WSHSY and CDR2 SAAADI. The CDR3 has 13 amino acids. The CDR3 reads CATDRVGTGELFF. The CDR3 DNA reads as TGCGCCACCGACAGGGTAGGAACCGGGGAGCTGTTTTTT.

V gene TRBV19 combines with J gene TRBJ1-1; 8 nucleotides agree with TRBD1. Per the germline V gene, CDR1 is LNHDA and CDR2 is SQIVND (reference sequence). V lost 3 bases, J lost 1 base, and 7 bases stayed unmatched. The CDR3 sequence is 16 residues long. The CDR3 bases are TGTGCCAGTAGTATCGATCCAGGGGGCCAGAACACTGAAGCTTTCTTT. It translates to CASSIDPGGQNTEAFF.

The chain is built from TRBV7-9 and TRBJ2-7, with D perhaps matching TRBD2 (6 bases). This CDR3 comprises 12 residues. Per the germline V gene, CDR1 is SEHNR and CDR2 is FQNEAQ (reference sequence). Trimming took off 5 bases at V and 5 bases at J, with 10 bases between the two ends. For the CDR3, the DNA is TGTGCCAGCAGCACCGGGGGAAACGAGCAGTACTTC. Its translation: CASSTGGNEQYF.

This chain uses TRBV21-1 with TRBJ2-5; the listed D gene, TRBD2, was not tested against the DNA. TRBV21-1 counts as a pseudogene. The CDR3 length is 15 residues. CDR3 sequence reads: CASSAYGGVWETQYF. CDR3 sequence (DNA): TGTGCCAGCAGCGCCTACGGGGGAGTCTGGGAGACCCAGTACTTC.

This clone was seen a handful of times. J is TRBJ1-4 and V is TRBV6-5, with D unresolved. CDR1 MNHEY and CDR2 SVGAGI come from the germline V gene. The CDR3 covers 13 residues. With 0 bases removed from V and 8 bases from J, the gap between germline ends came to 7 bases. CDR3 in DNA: TGTGCCAGCAGTTACTCGGCGAGGGAAAAACTGTTTTTT. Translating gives CASSYSAREKLFF.